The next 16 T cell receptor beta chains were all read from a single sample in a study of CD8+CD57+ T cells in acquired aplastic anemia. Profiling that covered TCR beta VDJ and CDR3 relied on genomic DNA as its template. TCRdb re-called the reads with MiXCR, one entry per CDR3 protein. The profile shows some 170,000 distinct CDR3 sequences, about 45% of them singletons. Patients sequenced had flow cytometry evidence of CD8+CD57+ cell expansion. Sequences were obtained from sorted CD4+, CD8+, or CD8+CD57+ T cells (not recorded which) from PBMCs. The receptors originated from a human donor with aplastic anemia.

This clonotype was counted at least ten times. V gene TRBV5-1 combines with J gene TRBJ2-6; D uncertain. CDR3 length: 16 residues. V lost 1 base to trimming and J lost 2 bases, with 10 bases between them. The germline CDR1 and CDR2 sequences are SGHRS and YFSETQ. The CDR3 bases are TGCGCCAGCAGCTTGCAACCCGGAGCTGGGGCCAACGTCCTGACTTTC. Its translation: CASSLQPGAGANVLTF. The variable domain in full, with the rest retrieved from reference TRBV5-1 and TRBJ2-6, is KAGVTQTPRYLIKTRGQQVTLSCSPISGHRSVSWYQQTPGQGLQFLFEYFSETQRNKGNFPGRFSGRQFSNSRSEMNVSTLELGDSALYLCASSLQPGAGANVLTFGAGSRLTVL.

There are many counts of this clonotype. The CDR3 nucleotides are TGTGCCAGCAGCGCTGGTGCAGGGGGCAATCAGCCCCAGCATTTT. Protein: CASSAGAGGNQPQHF. The chain combines TRBV9 with TRBJ1-5, with D tentatively TRBD1 (6 bases). The germline V gene has CDR1 SGDLS and CDR2 YYNGEE. Trimming removed 3 bases at V and 2 bases at J, with 12 bases between. The CDR3 has 15 amino acids.

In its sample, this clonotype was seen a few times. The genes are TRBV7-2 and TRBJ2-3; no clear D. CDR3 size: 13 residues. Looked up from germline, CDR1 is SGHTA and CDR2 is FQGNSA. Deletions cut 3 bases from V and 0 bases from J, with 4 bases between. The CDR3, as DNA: TGTGCCAGCAGCTTGGACAGCACAGATACGCAGTATTTT. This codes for CASSLDSTDTQYF. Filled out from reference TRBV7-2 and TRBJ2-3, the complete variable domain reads GAGVSQSPSNKVTEKGKDVELRCDPISGHTALYWYRQSLGQGLEFLIYFQGNSAPDKSGLPSDRFSAERTGGSVSTLTIQRTQQEDSAVYLCASSLDSTDTQYFGPGTRLTVL.

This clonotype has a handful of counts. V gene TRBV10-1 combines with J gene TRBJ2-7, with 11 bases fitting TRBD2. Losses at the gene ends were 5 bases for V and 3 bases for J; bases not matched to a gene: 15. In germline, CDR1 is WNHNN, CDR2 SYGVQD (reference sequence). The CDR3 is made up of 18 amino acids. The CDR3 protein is CASSPTTALAGGFYEQYF. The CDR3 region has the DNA TGCGCCAGCAGTCCCACGACGGCTCTAGCGGGGGGCTTCTACGAGCAGTACTTC.

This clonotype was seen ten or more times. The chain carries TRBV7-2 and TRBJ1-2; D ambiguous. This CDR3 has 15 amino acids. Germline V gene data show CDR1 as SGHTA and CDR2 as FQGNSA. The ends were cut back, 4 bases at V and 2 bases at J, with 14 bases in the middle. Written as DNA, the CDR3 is TGTGCCAGCAGCTCGGACCCACCGGTAAACTATGGCTACACCTTC. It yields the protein CASSSDPPVNYGYTF.

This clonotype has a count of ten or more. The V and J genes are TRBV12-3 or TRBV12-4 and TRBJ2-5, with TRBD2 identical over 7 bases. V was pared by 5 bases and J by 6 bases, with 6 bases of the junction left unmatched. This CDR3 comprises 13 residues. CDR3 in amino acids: CASSHNSGQTQYF. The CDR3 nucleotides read TGTGCCAGCAGTCATAATAGCGGGCAGACCCAGTACTTC.

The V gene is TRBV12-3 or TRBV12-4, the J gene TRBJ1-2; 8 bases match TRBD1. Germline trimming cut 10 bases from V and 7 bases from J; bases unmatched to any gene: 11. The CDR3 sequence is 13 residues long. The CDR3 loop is CATQGQASSGYTF. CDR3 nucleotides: TGTGCCACCCAGGGACAGGCCTCTAGTGGCTACACCTTC.

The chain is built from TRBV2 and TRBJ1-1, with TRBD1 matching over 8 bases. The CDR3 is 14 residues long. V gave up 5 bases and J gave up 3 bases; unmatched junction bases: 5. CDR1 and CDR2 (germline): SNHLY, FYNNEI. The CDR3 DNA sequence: TGTGCCAGCAGTCGGGACAGGAGGGACACTGAAGCTTTCTTT. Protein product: CASSRDRRDTEAFF.

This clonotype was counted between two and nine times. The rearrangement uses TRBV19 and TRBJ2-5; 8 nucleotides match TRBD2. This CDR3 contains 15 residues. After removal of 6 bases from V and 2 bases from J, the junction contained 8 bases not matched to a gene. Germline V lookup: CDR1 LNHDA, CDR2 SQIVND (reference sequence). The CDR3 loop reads CASREVGLEQETQYF. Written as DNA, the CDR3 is TGTGCCAGTAGGGAAGTGGGACTAGAACAAGAGACCCAGTACTTC. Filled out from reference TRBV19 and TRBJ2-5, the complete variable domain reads DGGITQSPKYLFRKEGQNVTLSCEQNLNHDAMYWYRQDPGQGLRLIYYSQIVNDFQKGDIAEGYSVSREKKESFPLTVTSAQKNPTAFYLCASREVGLEQETQYFGPGTRLLVL.

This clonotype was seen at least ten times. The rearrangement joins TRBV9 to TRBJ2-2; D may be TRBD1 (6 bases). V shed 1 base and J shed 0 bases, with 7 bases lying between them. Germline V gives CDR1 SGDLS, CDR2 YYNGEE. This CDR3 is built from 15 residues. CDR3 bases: TGTGCCAGCAGCGTACAGGGGACGAACACCGGGGAGCTGTTTTTT. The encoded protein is CASSVQGTNTGELFF.

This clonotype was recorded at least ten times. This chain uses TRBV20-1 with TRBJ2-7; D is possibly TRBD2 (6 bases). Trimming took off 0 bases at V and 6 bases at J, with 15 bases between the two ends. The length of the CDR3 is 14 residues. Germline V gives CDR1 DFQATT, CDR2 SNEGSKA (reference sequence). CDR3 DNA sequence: TGCAGTGCTAGAGATAGACTAGGAGGGTTCGAGCAGTACTTC. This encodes CSARDRLGGFEQYF.

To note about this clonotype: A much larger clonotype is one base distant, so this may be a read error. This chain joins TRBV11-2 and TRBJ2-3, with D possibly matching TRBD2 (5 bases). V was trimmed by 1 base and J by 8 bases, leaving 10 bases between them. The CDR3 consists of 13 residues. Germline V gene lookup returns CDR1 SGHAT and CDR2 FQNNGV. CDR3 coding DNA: TGTGCCAGCAGCTTAGCAATGGCGGGTACGCAGTATTTT. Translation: CASSLAMAGTQYF.

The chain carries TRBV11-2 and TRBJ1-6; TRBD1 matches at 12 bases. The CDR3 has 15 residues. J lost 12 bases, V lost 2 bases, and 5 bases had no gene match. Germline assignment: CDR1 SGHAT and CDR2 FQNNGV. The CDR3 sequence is CASSLSGQGAIPLHF. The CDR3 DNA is TGTGCCAGCAGCTTATCGGGACAGGGGGCTATACCCCTCCACTTT.

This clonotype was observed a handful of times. CDR3 in DNA: TGTGCCAGCGGGGGGACAGGGAGAAACACCGGGGAGCTGTTTTTT. Residues: CASGGTGRNTGELFF. The V gene is TRBV2, the J gene TRBJ2-2; 9 bases line up with TRBD1. V lost 8 bases and J lost 2; bases outside the gene matches: 6. The length of the CDR3 is 15 residues. CDR1 and CDR2 from the germline V gene are SNHLY and FYNNEI.

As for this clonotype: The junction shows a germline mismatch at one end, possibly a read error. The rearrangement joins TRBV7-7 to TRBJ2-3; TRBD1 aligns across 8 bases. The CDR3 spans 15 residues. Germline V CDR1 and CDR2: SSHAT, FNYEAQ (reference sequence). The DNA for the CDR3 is TGTGCTAGCAGCTGGAGGACAGGGAGCACAGATACGCAGTATTTT. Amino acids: CASSWRTGSTDTQYF. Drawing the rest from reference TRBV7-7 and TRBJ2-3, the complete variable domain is GAGVSQSPRYKVTKRGQDVTLRCDPISSHATLYWYQQALGQGPEFLTYFNYEAQPDKSGLPSDRFSAERPEGSISTLTIQRTEQRDSAMYRCASSWRTGSTDTQYFGPGTRLTVL.

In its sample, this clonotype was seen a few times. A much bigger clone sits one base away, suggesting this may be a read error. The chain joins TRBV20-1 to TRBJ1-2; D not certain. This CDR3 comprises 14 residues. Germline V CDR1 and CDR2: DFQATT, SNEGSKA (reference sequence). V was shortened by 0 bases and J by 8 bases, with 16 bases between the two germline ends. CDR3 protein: CSARDSAGAEGYTF. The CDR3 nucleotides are TGCAGTGCTAGAGATTCCGCGGGCGCAGAAGGCTACACCTTC.